Presented here are 25 T cell receptor beta chains from one specimen sequenced in a study of blood T cell repertoires in COVID-19 (dated by TCRdb to the early 2020s). The method was the immunoSEQ multiplex PCR assay. TCRdb took over this immuneACCESS table, retaining in-frame rearrangements with V and J assigned. Such tables are incomplete; in checked studies, under half of the missing clones stem from an unresolved V gene, and the remainder is unexplained. Within this sample are approximately 170,000 clones, with approximately 90% of them counted one time only. The ten largest account for about 0.8% of the sample. The sample consisted of PBMCs or T cells enriched from blood (not recorded which). These receptors all come from a woman under 30 who had recovered from COVID-19.

The V gene is TRBV7-2, the J gene TRBJ2-7; tentatively, D is TRBD2 (7 bases). V was cut by 3 bases and J by 7 bases, with 13 bases left in between. From germline, CDR1 is SGHTA and CDR2 FQGNSA. This CDR3 spans 13 amino acids. The CDR3 region has the DNA TGTGCCAGCAGCTTTGGGGGGGCTGTTGAGCAGTACTTC. This gives the protein CASSFGGAVEQYF.

This chain connects TRBV30 to TRBJ1-1; D call uncertain. Germline lookup yields CDR1 GTSNPN and CDR2 SVGIG (reference sequence). Trimming removed 3 bases from V and 5 bases from J, with 13 bases in between. The CDR3 runs 13 residues. The CDR3 region is CAWSTGGGTEAFF. The CDR3 DNA reads TGTGCCTGGAGCACCGGAGGTGGTACTGAAGCTTTCTTT.

The V and J genes are TRBV6-2 or TRBV6-3 and TRBJ2-7, with 9 bases matching TRBD1. The CDR3 spans 14 residues. Trimming cost V 6 bases and J 3 bases; bases outside gene matches: 6. Per germline, CDR1 MNHEY and CDR2 SVGEGT. The CDR3 sequence: CASSSGTGNYEQYF. The CDR3 DNA reads TGTGCCAGCAGCTCCGGGACAGGGAACTACGAGCAGTACTTC.

The J gene is TRBJ1-5, the V gene TRBV20-1; 7 nucleotides match TRBD1. The CDR3 sequence is 15 residues long. J was trimmed by 2 bases and V by 3 bases; bases with no gene match: 7. Germline values: CDR1 DFQATT, CDR2 SNEGSKA (reference sequence). CDR3 region: CSASRNRGGNQPQHF. The CDR3 region has the DNA TGCAGTGCTAGTCGAAACAGGGGAGGCAATCAGCCCCAGCATTTT.

The gene calls are TRBV13 and TRBJ2-1, with TRBD2 matching 11 bases. V was clipped by 0 bases and J by 6 bases; unmatched bases: 1. There are 15 residues in the CDR3. Per germline, CDR1 PRHDT and CDR2 FYEKMQ (reference sequence). This CDR3 reads CASSLGLAGVNEQFF. DNA of the CDR3: TGTGCCAGCAGCTTAGGACTAGCGGGAGTCAATGAGCAGTTCTTC. Full variable domain (remainder filled in from reference TRBV13 and TRBJ2-1): AAGVIQSPRHLIKEKRETATLKCYPIPRHDTVYWYQQGPGQDPQFLISFYEKMQSDKGSIPDRFSAQQFSDYHSELNMSSLELGDSALYFCASSLGLAGVNEQFFGPGTRLTVL.

This sequence joins TRBV18 and TRBJ2-5; 8 bases are a match to TRBD1. Per the germline V gene, CDR1 is KGHSH and CDR2 is LQKENI. The junction had 2 bases not matched to a gene; V was cut back by 4 bases and J by 1 base. CDR3 length equals 14 residues. The CDR3 region has the DNA TGTGCCAGCTCACAAGACAGGGGCCAAGAGACCCAGTACTTC. Amino acids: CASSQDRGQETQYF.

The DNA for the CDR3 is TGCGCCAGCAGCCAAGATTCGGTCGGGAGATCCTACGAGCAGTACTTC. It yields the protein CASSQDSVGRSYEQYF. V is TRBV4-3 and J is TRBJ2-7; maybe TRBD2 (6 bases). Trimming left V 0 bases short and J 1 base short, with 13 bases between. This CDR3 is 16 amino acids long. Per germline, CDR1 LGHNA and CDR2 YSLEER.

This sequence joins TRBV6-5 and TRBJ2-1; 7 bases agree with TRBD2. V lost 5 bases and J lost 7; bases outside the gene matches: 5. Germline V gene lookup returns CDR1 MNHEY and CDR2 SVGAGI. The CDR3 extends over 13 amino acids. The CDR3 nucleotides are TGTGCCAGCAGTCGGACTAGACCGAATGAGCAGTTCTTC. Protein product: CASSRTRPNEQFF.

The chain couples TRBV7-8 to TRBJ2-7, with TRBD2 matching over 12 bases. Germline trimming cut 5 bases from V and 4 bases from J; bases unmatched to any gene: 6. From germline, CDR1 is SGHVS and CDR2 FQNEAQ. The CDR3 length is 15 residues. The CDR3 protein is CASSDRTSGIYEQYF. DNA of the CDR3: TGTGCCAGCAGCGACCGGACTAGCGGGATTTACGAGCAGTACTTC.

The chain is built from TRBV5-8 and TRBJ2-5; D is unresolved. V shed 4 bases and J shed 4 bases, with 8 bases lying between them. The CDR3 is 12 residues long. Germline V gene lookup returns CDR1 SGHTS and CDR2 YDEGEE. The CDR3 DNA reads as TGTGCCAGCAGCATTAGCAGAGAGACCCAGTACTTC. It codes for CASSISRETQYF.

The chain carries TRBV19 and TRBJ2-5; perhaps TRBD1 as D (5 bases). The CDR3 is 13 residues long. V was cut by 5 bases and J by 3 bases, with 10 bases left in between. In germline, CDR1 is LNHDA, CDR2 SQIVND (reference sequence). Written as DNA, the CDR3 is TGTGCCAGTAGTCTCGACAGAGAAGAGACCCAGTACTTC. Its protein product is CASSLDREETQYF. Full variable domain (outside the CDR3, taken from reference TRBV19 and TRBJ2-5): DGGITQSPKYLFRKEGQNVTLSCEQNLNHDAMYWYRQDPGQGLRLIYYSQIVNDFQKGDIAEGYSVSREKKESFPLTVTSAQKNPTAFYLCASSLDREETQYFGPGTRLLVL.

This clone was seen only once. This rearrangement joins TRBV6-6 to TRBJ2-7, with 7 bases identical to TRBD2. The trim removed 5 bases at V and 5 bases at J, leaving 6 bases unmatched. Germline V gene data show CDR1 as MNHNY and CDR2 as SVGAGI (reference sequence). This CDR3 has 13 amino acids. In DNA form, the CDR3 reads TGTGCCAGCAGTCTACCAGCGGGGAACGAGCAGTACTTC. Protein: CASSLPAGNEQYF.

This chain uses TRBV5-4 with TRBJ2-3; tentative D call: TRBD2 (6 bases). The CDR3 totals 15 residues. The ends were cut back, 0 bases at V and 4 bases at J, with 12 bases in the middle. Germline assignment: CDR1 SGHNT and CDR2 YYREEE (reference sequence). The DNA of the CDR3 is TGTGCCAGCAGCTTGGCCACCGGAGGGGCAGATACGCAGTATTTT. Protein product: CASSLATGGADTQYF.

This sequence joins TRBV27 and TRBJ1-2; TRBD1 is a possible D gene (6 bases). The CDR3 length is 13 residues. Per germline, CDR1 MNHEY and CDR2 SMNVEV (reference sequence). The germline V and J ends were trimmed by 5 bases and 6 bases, with 13 bases remaining between them. In DNA form, the CDR3 reads TGTGCCAGCAGTGTTACAGGGTTGAATGGCTACACCTTC. Translation: CASSVTGLNGYTF.

V is TRBV28 and J is TRBJ1-1, with 9 bases lining up with TRBD1. This CDR3 is 14 amino acids long. CDR1 MDHEN and CDR2 SYDVKM come from the germline V gene. Trimming took 6 bases from V and 5 from J; bases not matched to a gene: 7. CDR3 loop: CASRPTGGRTEAFF. The DNA for the CDR3 is TGTGCCAGCAGGCCGACAGGGGGTAGGACTGAAGCTTTCTTT.

In its sample, this clone was seen a few times. The CDR3 sequence: CASSLQGRGQYF. In nucleotides, the CDR3 is TGTGCCAGCAGCTTACAGGGGAGAGGGCAGTACTTC. V usage is TRBV7-9 and J usage is TRBJ2-7; possibly TRBD1 for D (6 bases). This CDR3 has 12 residues. Germline lookup yields CDR1 SEHNR and CDR2 FQNEAQ (reference sequence). V dropped 2 bases and J dropped 9 bases, with 11 bases sitting between them.

This chain links TRBV21-1 with TRBJ2-7; the table calls TRBD2, which could not be checked here. TRBV21-1 is tagged as a pseudogene. CDR3 length: 19 amino acids. CDR3 region: CASSRSGVESREKNDEQYF. Written as DNA, the CDR3 is TGTGCCAGCAGCAGATCAGGTGTTGAGTCGCGGGAGAAAAATGACGAGCAGTACTTC.

J is TRBJ2-3 and V is TRBV7-2; 9 positions match TRBD2. The CDR3 is 17 residues long. Germline assignment: CDR1 SGHTA and CDR2 FQGNSA. Germline trimming cut 7 bases from V and 1 base from J; bases unmatched to any gene: 12. CDR3 nucleotide sequence: TGTGCCAGCACGCGCGAGGCGGGGGGGGTGGGCACAGATACGCAGTATTTT. Translating gives CASTREAGGVGTDTQYF.

The chain uses TRBV18 and TRBJ1-2; the D gene is possibly TRBD1 (5 bases). Germline lookup yields CDR1 KGHSH and CDR2 LQKENI. V lost 5 bases to trimming and J lost 4 bases, with 20 bases between them. The CDR3 is made up of 16 amino acids. The CDR3 nucleotides read TGTGCCAGCTCATCCTTAGTGGGGGGAATCGGCTATGGCTACACCTTC. Translation: CASSSLVGGIGYGYTF. Full variable domain (missing parts from reference TRBV18 and TRBJ1-2): NAGVMQNPRHLVRRRGQEARLRCSPMKGHSHVYWYRQLPEEGLKFMVYLQKENIIDESGMPKERFSAEFPKEGPSILRIQQVVRGDSAAYFCASSSLVGGIGYGYTFGSGTRLTVV.

This clone showed up just once. Here the CDR3 reads CASSFAGAQANYGYTF. DNA of the CDR3: TGTGCCAGCAGTTTTGCAGGGGCCCAGGCTAACTATGGCTACACCTTC. V and J are TRBV28 and TRBJ1-2; a possible D gene is TRBD1 (6 bases). The CDR3 consists of 16 residues. With 3 bases removed from V and 0 bases from J, the gap between germline ends came to 14 bases. Germline CDR1 is MDHEN and CDR2 is SYDVKM.

This rearrangement joins TRBV12-1 to TRBJ1-3. TRBV12-1 is designated a pseudogene. CDR3 length: 15 residues. The CDR3 bases are TGTGCCAGCAGCTTTGTAAGGAGCTCTGGAAACACCATATATTTT. It codes for CASSFVRSSGNTIYF.

The chain uses TRBV19 and TRBJ1-1; D perhaps matches TRBD1 (5 bases). Trimming cost V 6 bases and J 1 base, with 12 bases left between them. The germline gives CDR1 LNHDA, CDR2 SQIVND (reference sequence). This CDR3 comprises 14 residues. DNA of the CDR3: TGTGCCAGTAGGGAGGGGTGGGCGAACACTGAAGCTTTCTTT. Encoded protein: CASREGWANTEAFF.

This chain joins TRBV28 and TRBJ2-4; no clear D. CDR3 length: 12 amino acids. Trimming cost V 10 bases and J 1 base, with 8 bases left between them. Germline V gene sequence: CDR1 MDHEN, CDR2 SYDVKM. CDR3 sequence: CATSVAKNIQYF. CDR3 bases: TGTGCCACCTCCGTCGCCAAAAACATTCAGTACTTC.

This clone was seen more than once but under ten times. V and J are TRBV2 and TRBJ1-2; D unclear. The CDR3 is made up of 17 amino acids. Germline V gene data show CDR1 as SNHLY and CDR2 as FYNNEI. Deletions cut 2 bases from V and 4 bases from J, with 20 bases between. This CDR3 is CASSESPPPLSGYGYTF. In DNA, the CDR3 is TGTGCCAGCAGTGAATCGCCACCACCCCTAAGTGGCTATGGCTACACCTTC.

CDR3 in amino acids: CASSRDTRTDTQYF. The CDR3 region has the DNA TGTGCCAGCAGCCGGGACACTCGCACAGATACGCAGTATTTT. This chain links TRBV7-6 with TRBJ2-3; maybe TRBD1 (6 bases). V was clipped by 5 bases and J by 1 base, with 10 bases between them. CDR3 length: 14 residues. The V gene's germline CDR1 is SGHVS and CDR2 FNYEAQ.